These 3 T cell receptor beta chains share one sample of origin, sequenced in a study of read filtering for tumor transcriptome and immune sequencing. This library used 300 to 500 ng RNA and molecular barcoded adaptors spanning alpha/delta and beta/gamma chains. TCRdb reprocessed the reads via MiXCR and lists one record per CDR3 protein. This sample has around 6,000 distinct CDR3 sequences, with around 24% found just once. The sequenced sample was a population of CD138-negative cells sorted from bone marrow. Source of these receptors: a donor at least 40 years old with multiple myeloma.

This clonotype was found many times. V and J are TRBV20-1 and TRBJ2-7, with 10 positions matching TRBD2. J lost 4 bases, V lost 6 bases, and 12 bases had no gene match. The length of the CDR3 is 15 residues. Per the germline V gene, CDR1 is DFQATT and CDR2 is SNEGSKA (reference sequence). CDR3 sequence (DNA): TGCAGTGCCACCCCGGGAACTAGCGGGATTTACGAGCAGTACTTC. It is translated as CSATPGTSGIYEQYF.

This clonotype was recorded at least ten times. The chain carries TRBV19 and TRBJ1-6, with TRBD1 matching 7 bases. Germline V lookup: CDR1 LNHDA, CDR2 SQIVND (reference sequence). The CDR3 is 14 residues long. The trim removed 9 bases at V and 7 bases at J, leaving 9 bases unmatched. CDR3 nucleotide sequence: TGTGCCAGCTCCCCCCCGGGACAGAATTCACCCCTCCACTTT. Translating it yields CASSPPGQNSPLHF.

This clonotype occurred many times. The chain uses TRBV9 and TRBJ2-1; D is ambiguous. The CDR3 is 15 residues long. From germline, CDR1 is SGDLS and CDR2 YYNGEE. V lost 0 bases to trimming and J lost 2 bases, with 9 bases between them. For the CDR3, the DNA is TGTGCCAGCAGCGTAGGGGCAGGAGCCTACAATGAGCAGTTCTTC. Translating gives CASSVGAGAYNEQFF.